Given below is one TCR beta chain in context. The target antigen is unknown. Generation of cDNA took place in eight separate reactions per sample. With the 5' RACE reads reprocessed, TCRdb shows one record per CDR3 protein and no DNA. This repertoire includes about 160,000 distinct CDR3 sequences. T cells were not sorted, and total RNA was isolated straight from whole blood. The sample originates from a study of monozygotic twins with inflammatory bowel disease. Study findings and constraints: Among T cells, the various subtypes were not distinguishable. The inverse Simpson measure of TCRbeta diversity was lower in IBD patients than in healthy co-twins.

There are 12 residues in the CDR3. Germline CDR1 reads SEHNR; CDR2 reads FQNEAQ (reference sequence). The rearrangement joins TRBV7-9 to TRBJ2-4. The TCR comes from a human donor with ulcerative colitis or Crohn's disease, or a healthy co-twin of an affected twin (not recorded which). Input material: blood. Here the CDR3 reads CASSPPKNIQYF.